The 18 T cell receptor beta chains in this list originate from one sample, sequenced in a study of T cell responses to AZD1222 COVID-19 vaccine. This table comes from immunoSEQ multiplex PCR, and its TCRdb copy is limited to in-frame clones, with some not included. Here the sample spans 150,000 to 200,000 clones, about 92% being singletons. This specimen consisted of peripheral blood, obtained on day 0 of AZD1222 vaccination. Every receptor here comes from an adult in good health.

The chain combines TRBV3-1 (or the pseudogene TRBV3-2) with TRBJ2-5, with 7 bases identical to TRBD1. V was clipped by 2 bases and J by 3 bases; unmatched bases: 15. This CDR3 is built from 18 residues. The V gene's germline CDR1 is LGHDT and CDR2 YNNKEL (reference sequence). Written as DNA, the CDR3 is TGTGCCAGCAGCCAAAAACTACCGGGACAGCAACAAAAAGAGACCCAGTACTTC. Encoded protein: CASSQKLPGQQQKETQYF.

The J gene is TRBJ2-7, the V gene TRBV7-9; 10 bases agree with TRBD1. The CDR3 is made up of 14 amino acids. Germline CDR1 reads SEHNR; CDR2 reads FQNEAQ (reference sequence). V dropped 5 bases and J dropped 6; count of bases not matched to a gene: 7. The CDR3 protein is CASSVDRGRAEQYF. Written as DNA, the CDR3 is TGTGCCAGCAGCGTTGACAGGGGGCGAGCCGAGCAGTACTTC. The complete variable domain, with remaining parts taken from reference TRBV7-9 and TRBJ2-7, reads DTGVSQNPRHKITKRGQNVTFRCDPISEHNRLYWYRQTLGQGPEFLTYFQNEAQLEKSRLLSDRFSAERPKGSFSTLEIQRTEQGDSAMYLCASSVDRGRAEQYFGPGTRLTVT.

The rearrangement links TRBV18 to TRBJ1-1; 10 bases fit TRBD1. The ends lost 5 bases at V and 11 bases at J; junction bases unmatched: 14. The CDR3 is 15 amino acids. The germline V gene has CDR1 KGHSH and CDR2 LQKENI. The CDR3 nucleotides read TGTGCCAGCTCATCAAAACCGGACAGGGGGGTTCGGGCTTTCTTT. Protein: CASSSKPDRGVRAFF.

CDR3: CSASWDRGRIEAFF. CDR3 in DNA: TGCAGTGCTAGTTGGGACAGGGGGCGGATTGAAGCTTTCTTT. The chain carries TRBV20-1 and TRBJ1-1; 12 bases fit TRBD1. From germline, CDR1 is DFQATT and CDR2 SNEGSKA (reference sequence). The V segment lost 3 bases and the J segment 7 bases; nucleotides outside the gene matches: 6. This CDR3 is built from 14 residues.

The rearrangement links TRBV5-4 to TRBJ2-7, with 11 positions matching TRBD2. After removal of 1 base from V and 4 bases from J, the junction contained 10 bases not matched to a gene. CDR1 is SGHNT, CDR2 YYREEE, per germline (reference sequence). The CDR3 runs 17 residues. DNA for the CDR3: TGTGCCAGCAGCTTGCTTACTAGCGGGAGTAAAAAATACGAGCAGTACTTC. As protein: CASSLLTSGSKKYEQYF.

The V call is TRBV7-8, the J call TRBJ2-1; unclear D gene. Germline CDR1 and CDR2: SGHVS and FQNEAQ. The V and J ends lost 4 bases and 0 bases respectively, with 10 bases between them. CDR3 length: 15 amino acids. In nucleotides, the CDR3 is TGTGCCAGCAGCTCACAAACCATCTCCTACAATGAGCAGTTCTTC. Its translation: CASSSQTISYNEQFF.

In its sample, this clone was seen once. CDR3 coding DNA: TGTGCCAGCAGTTTATCCACTAGCGCTACGGGTGAGCAGTACTTC. Amino acid sequence: CASSLSTSATGEQYF. The V gene is TRBV27, the J gene TRBJ2-7, with 7 bases identical to TRBD2. Germline V gene sequence: CDR1 MNHEY, CDR2 SMNVEV (reference sequence). The junction had 9 bases not matched to a gene; V was cut back by 0 bases and J by 7 bases. This CDR3 has 15 amino acids.

The chain joins TRBV4-1 to TRBJ1-5; D not resolved. Germline values: CDR1 MGHRA, CDR2 YSYEKL. The V end was cut by 0 bases, the J end by 1 base, with 7 bases between. CDR3 length: 15 residues. The CDR3 DNA follows: TGCGCCAGCAGCCAAGAACAGCCGAGCAATCAGCCCCAGCATTTT. It codes for CASSQEQPSNQPQHF.

J is TRBJ2-2 and V is TRBV7-2; D remains ambiguous. Trimming cost V 5 bases and J 0 bases, with 10 bases left between them. Germline CDR1 SGHTA, CDR2 FQGNSA. CDR3 length: 15 amino acids. The CDR3 DNA is TGTGCCAGCAGCCCGAGAATTGCGAACACCGGGGAGCTGTTTTTT. Its translation is CASSPRIANTGELFF.

The chain has TRBV4-2 and TRBJ1-1; TRBD1 aligns across 7 bases. With V trimmed by 4 bases and J by 8 bases, 7 bases remained unmatched. CDR1 LGHNA and CDR2 YNFKEQ come from the germline V gene. CDR3 length equals 13 residues. The CDR3 loop reads CASSLGTAPEAFF. CDR3 nucleotides: TGTGCCAGCAGCCTGGGGACAGCCCCCGAAGCTTTCTTT.

The chain couples TRBV6-5 to TRBJ2-7; TRBD1 agrees at 9 bases. V shed 8 bases, J shed 3 bases, and the junction held 8 bases outside the gene matches. From germline, CDR1 is MNHEY and CDR2 SVGAGI. This CDR3 has 14 amino acids. The CDR3 nucleotides are TGTGCCAGCGGAGCCGGGACAGGGTTCTACGAGCAGTACTTC. Protein product: CASGAGTGFYEQYF.

Note on this clone: A read error may account for a junction end that differs from germline. This chain links TRBV6-6 with TRBJ2-3; either TRBD1 or TRBD2 may supply D (6 bases each). CDR3 length: 13 amino acids. Germline lookup yields CDR1 MNHNY and CDR2 SVGAGI (reference sequence). The CDR3 nucleotides read TGTGCCAGCAGTGGCCGGGGGCTAGCTCGACCTGATTTT. As protein: CASSGRGLARPDF.

The rearrangement joins TRBV7-6 to TRBJ2-7; TRBD1 aligns across 10 bases. Germline values: CDR1 SGHVS, CDR2 FNYEAQ. This CDR3 is 15 amino acids long. The V segment lost 4 bases and the J segment 6 bases; nucleotides outside the gene matches: 9. The CDR3 protein is CASSSGQGRRGEQYF. As DNA, the CDR3 is TGTGCCAGCAGCTCGGGACAGGGGCGTCGGGGCGAGCAGTACTTC.

This clone was seen only once. This chain uses TRBV18 with TRBJ2-7; the D gene is possibly TRBD1 (6 bases). Per germline, CDR1 KGHSH and CDR2 LQKENI. The CDR3 length is 13 residues. V was shortened by 2 bases and J by 3 bases, with 8 bases between the two germline ends. Written as DNA, the CDR3 is TGTGCCAGCTCACCAAAGGGGGACTACGAGCAGTACTTC. Translated, it gives CASSPKGDYEQYF. Full variable domain (missing parts from reference TRBV18 and TRBJ2-7): NAGVMQNPRHLVRRRGQEARLRCSPMKGHSHVYWYRQLPEEGLKFMVYLQKENIIDESGMPKERFSAEFPKEGPSILRIQQVVRGDSAAYFCASSPKGDYEQYFGPGTRLTVT.

This chain links TRBV21-1 with TRBJ2-7; the table gives TRBD1 as D, unverified against the DNA. TRBV21-1 is deemed a pseudogene. CDR3 length: 13 amino acids. As DNA, the CDR3 is TGTGCCAGCAGCAAAGCAGGGGATGACGAGCAGTACTTC. Translation gives CASSKAGDDEQYF.

The V gene is TRBV7-9, the J gene TRBJ1-5; no firm D call. The CDR3 covers 14 residues. In germline, CDR1 is SEHNR, CDR2 FQNEAQ (reference sequence). Trimming stripped 2 bases from V and 7 bases from J, with 12 bases between. The CDR3 spells CASSLYGLGQPQHF. Here the CDR3 DNA reads TGTGCCAGCAGCTTATACGGTTTGGGGCAGCCCCAGCATTTT.

The rearrangement joins TRBV5-1 to TRBJ2-1; D may be TRBD2 (5 bases). In germline, CDR1 is SGHRS, CDR2 YFSETQ. The CDR3 length is 14 residues. With 7 bases removed from V and 8 bases from J, the gap between germline ends came to 19 bases. CDR3 sequence (DNA): TGCGCCAGCGCCCCGCGGGCCCCTGGGGATGAGCAGTTCTTC. It is translated as CASAPRAPGDEQFF.

This sequence joins TRBV7-9 and TRBJ1-3; D unresolved. Germline CDR1 reads SEHNR; CDR2 reads FQNEAQ (reference sequence). With 0 bases removed from V and 3 bases from J, the gap between germline ends came to 12 bases. The CDR3 consists of 16 residues. The CDR3 is CASSLAKTGIGNTIYF. The DNA for the CDR3 is TGTGCCAGCAGCTTAGCGAAGACGGGAATTGGAAACACCATATATTTT.